Presented here are 10 T cell receptor beta chains from one specimen sequenced in a study of identical twins. TCRdb re-called the 5' RACE reads with MiXCR, one entry per CDR3 protein. The table has 500,000 to 600,000 distinct CDR3 sequences, roughly a fifth seen once. This sample also appeared in a second study, on T cells expressing NK-cell markers.

The sample comprised CD4+ T cells sorted from blood. These receptors were collected from a woman aged 18-35 years in good health.

This clonotype was detected a few times. The chain employs TRBV7-8 and TRBJ2-5, with 9 bases aligning to TRBD1. CDR3 length: 19 residues. The junction had 17 bases not matched to a gene; V was cut back by 1 base and J by 5 bases. Germline V gene data show CDR1 as SGHVS and CDR2 as FQNEAQ. In nucleotides, the CDR3 is TGTGCCAGCAGCTTAGTGTACAGGGGGCGAAAGATAATGGATGAGACCCAGTACTTC. It encodes CASSLVYRGRKIMDETQYF.

This clonotype was counted between two and nine times. The chain is built from TRBV29-1 and TRBJ1-3, with D perhaps TRBD1 (5 bases). Trimming stripped 7 bases from V and 0 bases from J, with 16 bases between. From germline, CDR1 is SQVTM and CDR2 ANQGSEA. The CDR3 has 15 amino acids. The CDR3 DNA is TGCAGCGCCGGGCGGGGGGGGAGCTCTGGAAACACCATATATTTT. Protein: CSAGRGGSSGNTIYF.

In this sample, this clonotype turned up a few times. The genes are TRBV5-1 and TRBJ2-5; 7 bases line up with TRBD2. V lost 2 bases and J lost 4; bases outside the gene matches: 5. Looked up from germline, CDR1 is SGHRS and CDR2 is YFSETQ. The CDR3 spans 14 residues. The CDR3 DNA follows: TGCGCCAGCAGCTTTTCGGGGGGTGGAGAGACCCAGTACTTC. Residues: CASSFSGGGETQYF.

This clonotype was found a few times. The rearrangement links TRBV6-5 to TRBJ1-1; no definite D call. Germline CDR1 reads MNHEY; CDR2 reads SVGAGI. Trimming cost V 2 bases and J 5 bases, with 12 bases left between them. CDR3 size: 14 residues. The CDR3 DNA follows: TGTGCCAGCAGTTACCGACAAGGAAGAACTGAAGCTTTCTTT. It encodes CASSYRQGRTEAFF.

This clonotype showed up just a few times. The J gene is TRBJ2-3, the V gene TRBV20-1, with 9 nucleotides matching TRBD2. This CDR3 has 16 residues. CDR1 is DFQATT, CDR2 SNEGSKA, per germline (reference sequence). V gave up 0 bases and J gave up 4 bases; unmatched junction bases: 8. The CDR3 here is CSARDYLAGNADTQYF. Written as DNA, the CDR3 is TGCAGTGCTAGAGATTACCTAGCGGGGAACGCAGATACGCAGTATTTT.

J is TRBJ2-1 and V is TRBV20-1; D gene ambiguous. The CDR3 runs 11 residues. Germline assignment: CDR1 DFQATT and CDR2 SNEGSKA (reference sequence). V dropped 5 bases and J dropped 2 bases, with 4 bases sitting between them. The CDR3 nucleotides are TGCAGTGCTCCGGCCTACAATGAGCAGTTCTTC. Amino acids: CSAPAYNEQFF.

This clonotype was seen only a few times. Here the CDR3 reads CASSGLDTTDTQYF. In nucleotides, the CDR3 is TGCGCCAGCAGTGGGTTGGACACGACAGATACGCAGTATTTT. The chain carries TRBV10-2 and TRBJ2-3, with D tentatively TRBD1 (5 bases). Trimming stripped 4 bases from V and 3 bases from J, with 11 bases between. The CDR3 length is 14 residues. Germline V gene lookup returns CDR1 WSHSY and CDR2 SAAADI.

The gene calls are TRBV6-2 or TRBV6-3 and TRBJ2-1; maybe TRBD1 (5 bases). The CDR3 is 12 residues long. V lost 5 bases to trimming and J lost 9 bases, with 11 bases between them. In germline, CDR1 is MNHEY, CDR2 SVGEGT. The CDR3 DNA follows: TGTGCCAGCAGTAAGTTGGGGCTTGAGCAGTTCTTC. This codes for CASSKLGLEQFF.

This CDR3 reads CASSEPGQPNEKLFF. In DNA form, the CDR3 reads TGTGCCAGCAGTGAACCGGGACAGCCGAATGAAAAACTGTTTTTT. V usage is TRBV6-1 and J usage is TRBJ1-4, with 7 bases fitting TRBD1. V shed 2 bases and J 5 bases; nucleotides not matched to a gene: 5. The germline CDR1 and CDR2 sequences are MNHNS and SASEGT. This CDR3 is 15 amino acids long.

The chain is built from TRBV5-6 and TRBJ1-6; a weak D match, TRBD1 (6 bases). The germline V gene encodes CDR1 SGHDT and CDR2 YYEEEE. This CDR3 spans 14 amino acids. Deletions cut 2 bases from V and 10 bases from J, with 13 bases between. The CDR3 coding sequence is TGTGCCAGCAGCTTCAACAGGGATGAATCACCCCTCCACTTT. As protein: CASSFNRDESPLHF.